Listed here is a single T cell receptor (beta chain). This sample is drawn from a study of technical replicates of blood from a few donors. Repertoires were generated with immunoSEQ multiplex PCR, while TCRdb's copy carries only in-frame clones and drops some. The sample shows 80,000 to 95,000 clones, just under 95% of them seen only once. Between the trimmed V and J ends, which lost 4 bases and 4 bases, there was a span of 19 bases. This CDR3 contains 16 residues. Germline CDR1 reads MNHEY; CDR2 reads SVGAGI. The V and J genes are TRBV6-5 and TRBJ1-1; D gene unclear. The material sequenced was T cells isolated from PBMCs. This TCR was sampled from a human donor in good health. CDR3 sequence reads: CASSLKERFGITEAFF. CDR3 in DNA: TGTGCCAGCAGTTTGAAGGAGAGATTTGGTATCACTGAAGCTTTCTTT.